This T cell receptor beta chain was documented in a study of shared T cell receptors in the human thymus. TCRdb keeps only in-frame clones here, not all; method: immunoSEQ multiplex PCR. This table has hundreds of thousands of clones, approximately 90% appearing once. The germline gives CDR1 SQVTM, CDR2 ANQGSEA. Trimming removed 4 bases from V and 2 bases from J, with 13 bases in between. The CDR3 is made up of 14 amino acids. This sample was shared with a second study, whose subject was human thymus T cells. That investigation notes: The donors were infants in Finland with congenital heart defects, otherwise immunologically healthy. In corrective heart surgery, resections were taken, and these provided the thymus tissue. An apparent bias in V and J gene usage was seen in thymic and blood repertoires. Related studies noted strongly shared thymic repertoires across unrelated people.

The clonotype comes from a boy younger than two with a congenital heart defect. The sequencing sample was made of thymocytes. V is TRBV29-1 and J is TRBJ2-3, with D unresolved. CDR3 in amino acids: CSVVGRRYTDTQYF. DNA for the CDR3: TGCAGCGTTGTTGGCCGGAGATACACAGATACGCAGTATTTT.